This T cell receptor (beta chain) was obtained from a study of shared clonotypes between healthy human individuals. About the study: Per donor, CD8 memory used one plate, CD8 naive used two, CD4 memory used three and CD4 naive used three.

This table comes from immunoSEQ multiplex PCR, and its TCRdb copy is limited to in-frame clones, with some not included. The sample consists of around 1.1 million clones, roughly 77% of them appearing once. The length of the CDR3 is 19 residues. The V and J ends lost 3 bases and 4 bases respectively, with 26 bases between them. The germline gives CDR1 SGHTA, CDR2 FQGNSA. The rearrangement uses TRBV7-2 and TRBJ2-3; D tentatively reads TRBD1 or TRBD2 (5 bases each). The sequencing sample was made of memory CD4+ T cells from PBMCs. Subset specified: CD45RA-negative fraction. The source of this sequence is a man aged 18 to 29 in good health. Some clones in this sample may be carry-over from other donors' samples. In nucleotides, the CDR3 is TGTGCCAGCAGCTTGGGGGAGTATGGGGCCTCGGGTTTGCCAGATACGCAGTATTTT. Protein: CASSLGEYGASGLPDTQYF.